This passage covers 27 T cell receptor beta chains from one sample sequenced in a study of cytomegalovirus exposure and HLA in healthy donors. This table comes from immunoSEQ multiplex PCR, and its TCRdb copy is limited to in-frame clones, with some not included. The sample gives 90,000 to 150,000 clones, around 87% of which show up once; just under 6.5% is in the top ten. The sample comprised PBMCs. The source of these receptors is a young woman in good health and CMV-seropositive.

The rearrangement uses TRBV11-3 and TRBJ2-7; D is perhaps TRBD2 (5 bases). Germline CDR1 and CDR2: SGHNT and YENEEA. The V end lost 1 base, the J end lost 2 bases, and 18 bases lay between the germline ends. This CDR3 contains 17 residues. The CDR3 bases are TGTGCCAGCAGCTTAGTTGCCAGCGGCGGGTCCCCCTACGAGCAGTACTTC. Protein product: CASSLVASGGSPYEQYF.

The V call is TRBV13, the J call TRBJ2-7; 9 bases match TRBD2. The CDR3 runs 14 residues. After removal of 2 bases from V and 3 bases from J, the junction contained 2 bases not matched to a gene. Looked up from germline, CDR1 is PRHDT and CDR2 is FYEKMQ (reference sequence). For the CDR3, the DNA is TGTGCCAGCAGCTTAACAGCGGGAGGCTACGAGCAGTACTTC. Translated: CASSLTAGGYEQYF.

This clone was picked up one time. The chain combines TRBV7-8 with TRBJ2-5; possible D gene TRBD2, 5 bases. This CDR3 comprises 14 residues. The V and J ends lost 6 bases and 5 bases respectively, with 16 bases between them. Germline V CDR1 and CDR2: SGHVS, FQNEAQ. The DNA for the CDR3 is TGTGCCAGCAGTTATGGCCCCACGGGGGAGACCCAGTACTTC. Translating gives CASSYGPTGETQYF. The full variable domain, completed using reference TRBV7-8 and TRBJ2-5, is GAGVSQSPRYKVAKRGQDVALRCDPISGHVSLFWYQQALGQGPEFLTYFQNEAQLDKSGLPSDRFFAERPEGSVSTLKIQRTQQEDSAVYLCASSYGPTGETQYFGPGTRLLVL.

The chain combines TRBV18 with TRBJ2-7; TRBD2 matches at 9 bases. Trimming removed 0 bases from V and 6 bases from J; junction bases left unmatched: 15. The CDR3 loop spans 18 amino acids. From germline, CDR1 is KGHSH and CDR2 LQKENI. CDR3 nucleotides: TGTGCCAGCTCACCACCGAATCGCGGGAGGGAGTTCGGTATCGAGCAGTACTTC. Translated, it gives CASSPPNRGREFGIEQYF.

This clone has a single count. The CDR3 region is CASRAVAGGGEQYF. DNA for the CDR3: TGTGCCAGCAGGGCCGTGGCAGGGGGAGGCGAGCAGTACTTC. The chain is built from TRBV6-1 and TRBJ2-7, with D perhaps matching TRBD1 (7 bases). The CDR3 loop spans 14 amino acids. V gave up 6 bases and J gave up 6 bases, with 18 bases separating them. Germline loops: CDR1 MNHNS, CDR2 SASEGT.

The gene calls are TRBV7-2 and TRBJ1-2, with 7 nucleotides matching TRBD1. Germline V lookup: CDR1 SGHTA, CDR2 FQGNSA. The CDR3 has 15 residues. The V segment lost 5 bases and the J segment 2 bases; nucleotides outside the gene matches: 8. As DNA, the CDR3 is TGTGCCAGCAGCATAAAAGACAGGGCGAACTATGGCTACACCTTC. Its protein product is CASSIKDRANYGYTF.

The rearrangement links TRBV29-1 to TRBJ2-1; 7 bases are a match to TRBD1. Germline values: CDR1 SQVTM, CDR2 ANQGSEA. Trimming took 5 bases from V and 2 from J; bases not matched to a gene: 6. This CDR3 has 14 residues. CDR3 sequence: CSVTRDSAYNEQFF. The DNA of the CDR3 is TGCAGCGTTACAAGGGACAGCGCCTACAATGAGCAGTTCTTC.

The count of this clone is one. The chain recombines TRBV19 with TRBJ1-1, with TRBD1 identical over 9 bases. CDR1 and CDR2 (germline): LNHDA, SQIVND (reference sequence). The CDR3 sequence is 14 residues long. V gave up 6 bases and J gave up 2 bases; unmatched junction bases: 4. CDR3 sequence (DNA): TGTGCCAGTAGAGGGGACAGGGCAAACACTGAAGCTTTCTTT. It yields the protein CASRGDRANTEAFF.

The CDR3 protein is CASSLPGTGEAYEQYF. CDR3 DNA: TGCGCCAGCAGCTTGCCCGGGACAGGGGAGGCCTACGAGCAGTACTTC. The chain couples TRBV5-1 to TRBJ2-7; 10 nucleotides match TRBD1. Per germline, CDR1 SGHRS and CDR2 YFSETQ. This CDR3 comprises 16 residues. V shed 1 base, J shed 2 bases, and the junction held 6 bases outside the gene matches.

The chain uses TRBV7-8 and TRBJ2-1, with TRBD2 identical over 7 bases. J gave up 3 bases and V 4 bases, and 3 bases lay outside the gene matches. The CDR3 has 14 amino acids. Germline V lookup: CDR1 SGHVS, CDR2 FQNEAQ. CDR3 DNA: TGTGCCAGCAGCTACCTAGCGGACTACAATGAGCAGTTCTTC. It is translated as CASSYLADYNEQFF.

V usage is TRBV2 and J usage is TRBJ2-7, with 8 bases identical to TRBD1. The CDR3 has 14 amino acids. From germline, CDR1 is SNHLY and CDR2 FYNNEI. V trimming: 7 bases; J trimming: 3 bases; junction bases outside the gene matches: 8. CDR3 sequence: CASTPGQELYEQYF. The CDR3 coding sequence is TGTGCCAGCACCCCGGGACAGGAACTCTACGAGCAGTACTTC.

This clone was detected only a few times. The rearrangement links TRBV19 to TRBJ1-5, with D unclear. CDR3 size: 16 residues. Between the trimmed V and J ends, which lost 4 bases and 2 bases, there was a span of 15 bases. Per the germline V gene, CDR1 is LNHDA and CDR2 is SQIVND (reference sequence). The CDR3 region is CASSTQTRGGNQPQHF. Here the CDR3 DNA reads TGTGCCAGTAGTACCCAGACCCGTGGAGGCAATCAGCCCCAGCATTTT.

The chain carries TRBV5-4 and TRBJ2-5, with 10 nucleotides matching TRBD2. V shed 0 bases, J shed 1 base, and the junction held 3 bases outside the gene matches. This CDR3 is built from 16 residues. The V gene's germline CDR1 is SGHNT and CDR2 YYREEE (reference sequence). The CDR3 here is CASSLERLAGQETQYF. CDR3 nucleotide sequence: TGTGCCAGCAGCTTGGAACGACTAGCGGGCCAAGAGACCCAGTACTTC. Looking up the rest from reference TRBV5-4 and TRBJ2-5 gives the full variable domain: ETGVTQSPTHLIKTRGQQVTLRCSSQSGHNTVSWYQQALGQGPQFIFQYYREEENGRGNFPPRFSGLQFPNYSSELNVNALELDDSALYLCASSLERLAGQETQYFGPGTRLLVL.

The chain links TRBV28 to TRBJ1-1; D not resolved. This CDR3 has 12 amino acids. Trimming removed 6 bases from V and 7 bases from J, with 12 bases in between. From germline, CDR1 is MDHEN and CDR2 SYDVKM. The chain's CDR3 is CASRISGVEAFF. For the CDR3, the DNA is TGTGCCAGCAGAATTAGCGGGGTTGAAGCTTTCTTT.

The chain carries TRBV2 and TRBJ1-1; 11 positions agree with TRBD1. There are 16 residues in the CDR3. Germline V lookup: CDR1 SNHLY, CDR2 FYNNEI. V gave up 6 bases and J gave up 2 bases; unmatched junction bases: 8. CDR3 residues: CASSPGGQGANTEAFF. The CDR3 nucleotides read TGTGCCAGCAGCCCCGGAGGACAGGGGGCCAACACTGAAGCTTTCTTT.

This clone came up once. J is TRBJ2-3 and V is TRBV5-4; 10 bases are a match to TRBD1. The CDR3 runs to 16 residues. V shed 4 bases, J shed 2 bases, and the junction held 7 bases outside the gene matches. Germline CDR1 SGHNT, CDR2 YYREEE (reference sequence). The DNA for the CDR3 is TGTGCCAGCAGCCCGAAGGGACAGGGGTACACAGATACGCAGTATTTT. It translates to CASSPKGQGYTDTQYF.

A remark on this clone: At the DNA level, this CDR3 is encoded by other sequences in the same sample as well. The chain has TRBV5-1 and TRBJ2-1, with D unclear. The CDR3 has 11 amino acids. With 2 bases removed from V and 7 bases from J, the gap between germline ends came to 4 bases. Per germline, CDR1 SGHRS and CDR2 YFSETQ. The CDR3 DNA follows: TGCGCCAGCAGCTTTAATAATGAGCAGTTCTTC. It encodes CASSFNNEQFF.

The chain carries TRBV14 and TRBJ1-1; D is uncertain. The CDR3 runs 14 residues. V lost 0 bases to trimming and J lost 6 bases, with 11 bases between them. The germline gives CDR1 SGHDN, CDR2 FVKESK. CDR3 DNA sequence: TGTGCCAGCAGCCAAGATATCTACGGGTCTGAAGCTTTCTTT. Amino acid sequence: CASSQDIYGSEAFF. Supplemented by reference TRBV14 and TRBJ1-1, the full variable domain reads EAGVTQFPSHSVIEKGQTVTLRCDPISGHDNLYWYRRVMGKEIKFLLHFVKESKQDESGMPNNRFLAERTGGTYSTLKVQPAELEDSGVYFCASSQDIYGSEAFFGQGTRLTVV.

This clone has at least ten counts. The chain carries TRBV4-2 and TRBJ2-2; D possibly corresponds to TRBD1 (6 bases). V was cut by 3 bases and J by 7 bases, with 12 bases left in between. Germline V gives CDR1 LGHNA, CDR2 YNFKEQ. The CDR3 covers 14 residues. The CDR3 coding sequence is TGTGCCAGCAGCCAGGGGGCACGGGACGGGGAGCTGTTTTTT. Its translation is CASSQGARDGELFF.

The chain joins TRBV4-2 to TRBJ1-3; TRBD1 might be the D (6 bases). The CDR3 has 17 residues. V dropped 0 bases and J dropped 9 bases, with 21 bases sitting between them. Germline values: CDR1 LGHNA, CDR2 YNFKEQ. The CDR3: CASSQDGTGTNSFTIYF. In nucleotides, the CDR3 is TGTGCCAGCAGCCAAGATGGAACCGGGACAAACAGTTTCACCATATATTTT.

The gene calls are TRBV5-8 and TRBJ2-7, with 9 bases identical to TRBD2. The length of the CDR3 is 15 residues. CDR1 SGHTS and CDR2 YDEGEE come from the germline V gene. V dropped 0 bases and J dropped 4; count of bases not matched to a gene: 5. The CDR3 reads CASSLGLTSGYEQYF. For the CDR3, the DNA is TGTGCCAGCAGCTTGGGCCTGACTAGCGGTTACGAGCAGTACTTC.

This clone has a single count. The chain has TRBV5-8 and TRBJ1-5; 9 bases agree with TRBD1. V shed 0 bases and J 6 bases; nucleotides not matched to a gene: 10. The CDR3 contains 17 residues. CDR1 and CDR2 from the germline V gene are SGHTS and YDEGEE. CDR3 bases: TGTGCCAGCAGCTTGGAGCAGTGGGGACAGGGAAGTCAGCCCCAGCATTTT. It is translated as CASSLEQWGQGSQPQHF. Together with reference TRBV5-8 and TRBJ1-5, the CDR3 gives the full variable domain: EAGVTQSPTHLIKTRGQQATLRCSPISGHTSVYWYQQALGLGLQFLLWYDEGEERNRGNFPPRFSGRQFPNYSSELNVNALELEDSALYLCASSLEQWGQGSQPQHFGDGTRLSIL.

V gene TRBV5-3 combines with J gene TRBJ2-1, with 11 bases that match TRBD2. TRBV5-3 is an ORF, with its function uncertain. The CDR3 contains 17 residues. Trimming cost V 3 bases and J 8 bases; bases outside gene matches: 13. CDR3 sequence: CARSWGGTSGSMDEQFF. The CDR3 coding sequence is TGTGCCAGAAGCTGGGGGGGTACTAGCGGGAGTATGGATGAGCAGTTCTTC.

V gene TRBV11-2 combines with J gene TRBJ2-3; the match to TRBD2 covers 9 bases. The CDR3 is 17 amino acids. V dropped 5 bases and J dropped 0; count of bases not matched to a gene: 9. Germline V gene lookup returns CDR1 SGHAT and CDR2 FQNNGV. CDR3 nucleotides: TGTGCCAGCAGCCTCCTTAGCGGGGGCGCTAGCACAGATACGCAGTATTTT. It translates to CASSLLSGGASTDTQYF.

The CDR3 DNA follows: TGTGCCAGCAGCTTAGAGGGCGGGGTCATCGGCGAGCAGTACTTC. As protein: CASSLEGGVIGEQYF. The rearrangement joins TRBV11-3 to TRBJ2-7; the D gene is possibly TRBD2 (6 bases). Trimming cost V 0 bases and J 6 bases, with 15 bases left between them. From germline, CDR1 is SGHNT and CDR2 YENEEA. This CDR3 has 15 residues.

The CDR3 is CASTTGVTNEQFF. The CDR3 bases are TGTGCCAGCACCACGGGAGTTACCAATGAGCAGTTCTTC. V usage is TRBV6-5 and J usage is TRBJ2-1; maybe TRBD2 (6 bases). From germline, CDR1 is MNHEY and CDR2 SVGAGI. This CDR3 is built from 13 residues. Between the trimmed V and J ends, which lost 7 bases and 6 bases, there was a span of 13 bases.

This chain joins TRBV2 and TRBJ2-6; 7 positions agree with TRBD1. Per germline, CDR1 SNHLY and CDR2 FYNNEI. V was clipped by 5 bases and J by 4 bases; unmatched bases: 5. The CDR3 is 15 residues long. The DNA for the CDR3 is TGTGCCAGCAGTTACAGGGGATCAGGGGCCAACGTCCTGACTTTC. Protein product: CASSYRGSGANVLTF.